The 23 T cell receptor beta chains in this list originate from one sample, sequenced in a study of T-cell reconstitution after alpha-beta-depleted transplantation in children. The authors prepared the TCRbeta library with unique molecular identifiers. TCRdb reprocessed the PCR reads via MiXCR and lists one record per CDR3 protein. The data show about 400,000 distinct CDR3 sequences, with over 20% seen just once and less than 4.5% held by the top ten. This sample comprised PBMCs from the stem cell graft donor, obtained from the stem cell graft. Receptors were obtained from a human donor who donated a stem cell graft to a child with acute myeloid leukemia.

The sample holds many counts of this clonotype. The chain is built from TRBV4-2 and TRBJ2-1, with a tentative D call TRBD1 (6 bases). Trimming took 1 base from V and 0 from J, leaving 10 bases between them. CDR1 LGHNA and CDR2 YNFKEQ come from the germline V gene. CDR3 length: 16 residues. CDR3 residues: CASSQVTGSSYNEQFF. As DNA, the CDR3 is TGTGCCAGCAGCCAAGTTACAGGGAGCTCCTACAATGAGCAGTTCTTC.

The rearrangement joins TRBV6-5 to TRBJ2-7; 11 bases align to TRBD1. Trimming took 6 bases from V and 2 from J; bases not matched to a gene: 6. CDR1 and CDR2 (germline): MNHEY, SVGAGI. The CDR3 sequence is 15 residues long. For the CDR3, the DNA is TGTGCCAGCAGACTCGGGACAGGGGGGACCTACGAGCAGTACTTC. Protein: CASRLGTGGTYEQYF.

This clonotype was seen only a few times. The CDR3 here is CASTLGLFLAGDTQYF. The CDR3 DNA reads as TGTGCCAGCACCCTAGGCCTTTTTCTTGCTGGGGATACGCAGTATTTT. V and J are TRBV12-3 or TRBV12-4 and TRBJ2-3; D not resolved. V lost 7 bases and J 6 bases, leaving 23 bases between the germline ends. The CDR3 loop spans 16 amino acids.

This clonotype has a count of ten or more. The V call is TRBV5-1, the J call TRBJ2-7; TRBD1 might be the D (6 bases). There are 13 residues in the CDR3. Trimming took 5 bases from V and 3 from J, leaving 12 bases between them. CDR1 SGHRS and CDR2 YFSETQ come from the germline V gene. The DNA of the CDR3 is TGCGCCAGCAGTCAAAGGACAGACTACGAGCAGTACTTC. Residues: CASSQRTDYEQYF.

This clonotype was observed a handful of times. The chain carries TRBV28 and TRBJ2-3; D is tentatively TRBD1 or TRBD2 (5 bases each). Germline V gives CDR1 MDHEN, CDR2 SYDVKM. The CDR3 totals 19 residues. V was clipped by 3 bases and J by 0 bases, with 22 bases between them. CDR3 DNA sequence: TGTGCCAGCAGTTTTCCTCTACCGGGACGGCGATCCAGCACAGATACGCAGTATTTT. It yields the protein CASSFPLPGRRSSTDTQYF.

There are a few counts of this clonotype. V is TRBV20-1 and J is TRBJ1-1; D perhaps matches TRBD1 (5 bases). Germline CDR1 is DFQATT and CDR2 is SNEGSKA (reference sequence). The CDR3 is made up of 14 amino acids. The V gene lost 3 bases and the J gene lost 5 bases, with 16 bases spanning the gap. The CDR3 DNA sequence: TGCAGTGCTAGGATCCCGGGGGTAGGGACTGAAGCTTTCTTT. This translates into CSARIPGVGTEAFF.

In this sample, this clonotype turned up once. The chain couples TRBV4-2 to TRBJ1-1; D remains unclear. V was shortened by 6 bases and J by 8 bases, with 10 bases between the two germline ends. Germline V gene sequence: CDR1 LGHNA, CDR2 YNFKEQ. The CDR3 runs 11 residues. The CDR3 coding sequence is TGTGCCAGCAGTCGCCAGGCAGAAGCTTTCTTT. Translation gives CASSRQAEAFF.

This clonotype has more than one count but fewer than ten. The CDR3, as DNA: TGCAGTGCAGGGGACAGGAGCAATCAGCCCCAGCATTTT. The encoded protein is CSAGDRSNQPQHF. V gene TRBV20-1 combines with J gene TRBJ1-5, with 8 bases identical to TRBD1. V lost 6 bases and J lost 1; bases outside the gene matches: 2. Germline-derived CDR1 and CDR2 are DFQATT and SNEGSKA (reference sequence). The CDR3 spans 13 residues.

This sequence joins TRBV10-3 and TRBJ2-7; D is ambiguous. The CDR3 runs 14 residues. Between the trimmed V and J ends, which lost 4 bases and 2 bases, there was a span of 12 bases. Germline-derived CDR1 and CDR2 are ENHRY and SYGVKD. The CDR3 loop reads CAISGVLDPYEQYF. The CDR3 bases are TGTGCCATCAGTGGTGTTCTAGACCCCTACGAGCAGTACTTC.

This clonotype is a singleton in its sample. This rearrangement joins TRBV12-3 or TRBV12-4 to TRBJ1-6; no clear D. The V gene lost 5 bases and the J gene lost 17 bases, with 13 bases spanning the gap. CDR3 length: 11 amino acids. The CDR3 DNA reads TGTGCCAGCAGTATCAACTCGCCCGTCCACTTT. Translating gives CASSINSPVHF.

The rearrangement links TRBV6-1 to TRBJ1-5; D ambiguous. This CDR3 region has 14 residues. V lost 5 bases and J lost 3, with 11 bases in between. Germline assignment: CDR1 MNHNS and CDR2 SASEGT. The CDR3 region has the DNA TGTGCCAGCAGTCCTCACCGGGACAATCAGCCCCAGCATTTT. This sequence encodes CASSPHRDNQPQHF.

Only a few counts were recorded for this clonotype. This chain joins TRBV5-6 and TRBJ2-1, with unresolved D. The V and J ends lost 0 bases and 12 bases respectively, with 10 bases between them. Per the germline V gene, CDR1 is SGHDT and CDR2 is YYEEEE. The CDR3 covers 12 residues. Here the CDR3 DNA reads TGTGCCAGCAGCTTGGGAGGTTCGGGGCAGTTCTTC. Amino acids: CASSLGGSGQFF.

This clonotype was observed many times. This rearrangement joins TRBV20-1 to TRBJ1-2; TRBD1 agrees at 7 bases. Germline V gene sequence: CDR1 DFQATT, CDR2 SNEGSKA (reference sequence). The trim removed 1 base at V and 1 base at J, leaving 6 bases unmatched. This CDR3 has 15 amino acids. CDR3 nucleotides: TGCAGTGCTAGAGGTTCGGGACAGAATAACTATGGCTACACCTTC. It translates to CSARGSGQNNYGYTF.

J is TRBJ1-2 and V is TRBV27; D is undetermined. The germline CDR1 and CDR2 sequences are MNHEY and SMNVEV (reference sequence). Deletions cut 10 bases from V and 0 bases from J, with 18 bases between. The CDR3 totals 15 residues. The CDR3 DNA is TGTGCCACCAGAAGGGCTGGTGGAGCTAACTATGGCTACACCTTC. Residues: CATRRAGGANYGYTF.

In its sample, this clonotype was seen a few times. The chain recombines TRBV28 with TRBJ1-1; no definite D call. CDR1 is MDHEN, CDR2 SYDVKM, per germline. CDR3 size: 15 residues. Trimming took off 6 bases at V and 4 bases at J, with 18 bases between the two ends. The chain's CDR3 is CASSLNAGSLTEAFF. The CDR3 bases are TGTGCCAGCAGCCTGAACGCGGGGAGTCTCACTGAAGCTTTCTTT.

This clonotype occurred many times. The rearrangement uses TRBV29-1 and TRBJ2-3, with D maybe TRBD2 (7 bases). The V gene lost 6 bases and the J gene lost 1 base, with 14 bases spanning the gap. The V gene's germline CDR1 is SQVTM and CDR2 ANQGSEA. CDR3 size: 14 residues. CDR3 residues: CSVTGLVGTDTQYF. DNA of the CDR3: TGCAGCGTGACAGGACTAGTCGGCACAGATACGCAGTATTTT.

This clonotype was found many times. This chain connects TRBV29-1 to TRBJ1-2; D is unclear. CDR3 length: 13 residues. V shed 5 bases and J shed 0 bases, with 10 bases lying between them. Germline CDR1 and CDR2: SQVTM and ANQGSEA. DNA for the CDR3: TGCAGCGTTCTAGGAGAATCTAACTATGGCTACACCTTC. This gives the protein CSVLGESNYGYTF.

This clonotype has only a few counts. The J gene is TRBJ2-1, the V gene TRBV20-1, with 14 bases matching TRBD2. The CDR3 length is 16 residues. Germline trimming cut 5 bases from V and 6 bases from J; bases unmatched to any gene: 9. The germline V gene encodes CDR1 DFQATT and CDR2 SNEGSKA (reference sequence). The CDR3 DNA is TGCAGTGCTGGGGCACCGGGACTAGCGGGAGTCAATGAGCAGTTCTTC. Its protein is CSAGAPGLAGVNEQFF.

The genes are TRBV20-1 and TRBJ2-5; perhaps TRBD1 as D (5 bases). This CDR3 is built from 14 residues. The germline V gene encodes CDR1 DFQATT and CDR2 SNEGSKA (reference sequence). The V end lost 0 bases, the J end lost 0 bases, and 8 bases lay between the germline ends. CDR3 sequence reads: CSARDLRDQETQYF. The CDR3 DNA reads TGCAGTGCTAGAGACCTCAGGGACCAAGAGACCCAGTACTTC.

The chain carries TRBV20-1 and TRBJ1-2, with 8 bases fitting TRBD1. CDR3 length: 12 amino acids. V lost 3 bases and J lost 4; bases outside the gene matches: 1. The germline gives CDR1 DFQATT, CDR2 SNEGSKA (reference sequence). CDR3 in amino acids: CSARDRVYGYTF. The CDR3 coding sequence is TGCAGTGCTAGGGACAGGGTCTATGGCTACACCTTC.

This clonotype was seen ten or more times. The chain uses TRBV4-1 and TRBJ2-7; 12 bases fit TRBD2. J gave up 2 bases and V 1 base, and 6 bases lay outside the gene matches. The CDR3 runs 17 residues. The V gene's germline CDR1 is MGHRA and CDR2 YSYEKL. Here the CDR3 reads CASSQVGTSGSPYEQYF. The CDR3 bases are TGCGCCAGCAGCCAAGTTGGGACTAGCGGGTCCCCCTACGAGCAGTACTTC.

This clonotype was recorded a few times. J is TRBJ2-3 and V is TRBV29-1; possible D gene TRBD2, 6 bases. Trimming took off 8 bases at V and 4 bases at J, with 19 bases between the two ends. This CDR3 region has 14 residues. Germline V gives CDR1 SQVTM, CDR2 ANQGSEA. CDR3 in amino acids: CSSAGGSKADTQYF. CDR3 nucleotide sequence: TGCAGCTCCGCCGGGGGTTCTAAGGCAGATACGCAGTATTTT.

This clonotype was detected ten times or more. V and J are TRBV12-3 or TRBV12-4 and TRBJ2-1; D is undetermined. V lost 6 bases and J 7 bases, leaving 10 bases between the germline ends. The CDR3 loop spans 12 amino acids. The CDR3, as DNA: TGTGCCAGCAGCCTGACACGGAATGAGCAGTTCTTC. Its protein product is CASSLTRNEQFF.